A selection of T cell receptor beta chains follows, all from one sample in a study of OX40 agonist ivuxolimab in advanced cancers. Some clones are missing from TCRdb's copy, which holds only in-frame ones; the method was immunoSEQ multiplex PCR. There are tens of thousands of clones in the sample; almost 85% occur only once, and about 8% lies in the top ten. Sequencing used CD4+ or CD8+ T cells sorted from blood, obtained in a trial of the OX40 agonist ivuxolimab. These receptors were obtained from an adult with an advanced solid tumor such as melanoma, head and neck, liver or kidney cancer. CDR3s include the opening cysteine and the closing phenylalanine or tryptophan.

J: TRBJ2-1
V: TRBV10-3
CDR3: CAISDSGGYNEQFF

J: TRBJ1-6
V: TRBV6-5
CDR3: CASSYLRYNSPLHF

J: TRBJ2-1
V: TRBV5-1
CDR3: CASSIRDGNEQFF

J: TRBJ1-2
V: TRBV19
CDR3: CASSISVGAKYGYTF

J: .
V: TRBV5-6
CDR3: CASSLDTGTGYEQYF

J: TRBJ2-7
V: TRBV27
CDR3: CASSHLRPGLAGDTYEQYF

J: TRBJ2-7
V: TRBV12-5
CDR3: CASGLVPGLGLDPRASLYEQYF

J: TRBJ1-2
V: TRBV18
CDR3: CASSPRTNRDGYTF

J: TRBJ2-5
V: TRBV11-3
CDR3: CASSLSADETQYF

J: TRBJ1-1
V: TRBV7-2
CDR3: CASSFSGYVAGDTEAFF

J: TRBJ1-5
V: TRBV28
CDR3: CASSLWQDHQPQHF

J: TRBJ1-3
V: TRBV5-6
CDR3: CASSPGGSSGNTIYF

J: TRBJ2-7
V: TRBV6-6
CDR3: CASSYGRLAYEQYF

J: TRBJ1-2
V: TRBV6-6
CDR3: CASRGRVGYTF

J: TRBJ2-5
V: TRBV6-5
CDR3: CASSYQSRGETQYF

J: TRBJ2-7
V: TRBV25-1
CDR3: CASRECDCSSYEQYF

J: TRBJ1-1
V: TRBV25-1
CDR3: CASSESGENTEAFF

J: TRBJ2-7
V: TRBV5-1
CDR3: CASSHRTGSYEQYF

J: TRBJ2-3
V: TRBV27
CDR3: CASSLTAPSGGTDTQYF

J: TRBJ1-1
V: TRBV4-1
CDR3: CASSHPGVGNTEAFF

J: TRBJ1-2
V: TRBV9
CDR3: CASSPEGAGVGYGYTF

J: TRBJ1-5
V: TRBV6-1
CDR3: CASSGRDSLINQPQHF

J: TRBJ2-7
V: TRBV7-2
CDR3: CASSLQAGSEQYF

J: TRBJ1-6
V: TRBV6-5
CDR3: CASSFRDEDSPLHF

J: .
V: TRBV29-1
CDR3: CSGGQGAYEQYF

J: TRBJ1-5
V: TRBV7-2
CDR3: CASSSREGNQPQHF

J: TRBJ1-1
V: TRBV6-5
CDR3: CASTQLFGPFPLLF

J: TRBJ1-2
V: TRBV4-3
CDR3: CASSQDQGHYGYTF

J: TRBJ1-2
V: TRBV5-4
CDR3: CASSSLTGGYGYTF

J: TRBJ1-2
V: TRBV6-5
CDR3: CASSSDRTYGYTF

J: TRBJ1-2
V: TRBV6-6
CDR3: CASKTELYGYTF

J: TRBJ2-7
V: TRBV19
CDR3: CASSIRRDDYEQYF

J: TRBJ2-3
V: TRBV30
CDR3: CAWSVPAGRTDTQYF

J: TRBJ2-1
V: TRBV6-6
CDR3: CASSRREAEQFF

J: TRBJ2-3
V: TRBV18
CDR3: CASSPRKGPPDTQYF

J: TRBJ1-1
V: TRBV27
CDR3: CASSLSGGKGTEAFF

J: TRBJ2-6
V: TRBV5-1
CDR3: CASSLGNSGANVLTF

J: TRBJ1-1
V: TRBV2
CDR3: CASSERETMNTEAFF

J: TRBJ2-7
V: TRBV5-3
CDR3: CARSLTTKPNYYEQYF

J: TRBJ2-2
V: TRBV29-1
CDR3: CSVLTGNTGELFF

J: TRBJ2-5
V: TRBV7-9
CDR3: CASSPRGSYQETQYF

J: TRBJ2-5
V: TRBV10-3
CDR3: CAISPRGGETQYF

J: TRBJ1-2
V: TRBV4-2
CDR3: CASSQWEGLSNYGYTF

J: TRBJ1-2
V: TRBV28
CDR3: CASSLRAGHGYTF

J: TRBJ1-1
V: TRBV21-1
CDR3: CASSKGGGKRAEAFF

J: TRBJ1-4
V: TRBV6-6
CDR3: CASSYSPRTANEKLFF

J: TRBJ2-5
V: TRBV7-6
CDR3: CASSSSGLAAETQYF

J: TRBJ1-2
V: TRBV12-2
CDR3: CASRPRTENYGYTF

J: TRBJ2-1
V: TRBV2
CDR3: CASSEGLATYNEQFF

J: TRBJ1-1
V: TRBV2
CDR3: CASRGATGGTEAFF

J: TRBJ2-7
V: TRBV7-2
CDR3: CASSLIPSYEQYF

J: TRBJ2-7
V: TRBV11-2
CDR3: CASRPDGRSYEQYF

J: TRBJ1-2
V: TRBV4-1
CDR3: CASSQVGTGGHYGYTF